The 32 T cell receptor beta chains below all came from one sample that was sequenced in a study of T cell changes during pregnancy in multiple sclerosis. The repertoire was sequenced with immunoSEQ multiplex PCR; TCRdb's copy has only in-frame clones and lacks some. The sample lists tens of thousands of clones; roughly nine tenths were seen once. Material: CD4+ T cells from peripheral blood mononuclear cells, obtained in the second trimester of pregnancy. The receptors were sampled from a female donor with multiple sclerosis, enrolled in a pregnancy study.

The V gene is TRBV6-5, the J gene TRBJ2-3; D is undetermined. V was shortened by 4 bases and J by 3 bases, with 8 bases between the two germline ends. This CDR3 comprises 13 residues. CDR1 MNHEY and CDR2 SVGAGI come from the germline V gene. The CDR3 DNA follows: TGTGCCAGCAGTTGGAGCGAAACAGATACGCAGTATTTT. It encodes CASSWSETDTQYF.

The chain is built from TRBV7-9 and TRBJ1-5; 12 bases match TRBD1. The CDR3 runs 17 residues. Per the germline V gene, CDR1 is SEHNR and CDR2 is FQNEAQ (reference sequence). Unmatched junction bases numbered 4, after V lost 0 bases and J lost 4 bases. In DNA form, the CDR3 reads TGTGCCAGCAGCTTAGCTCTGGGACAGGGGGCGAATCAGCCCCAGCATTTT. Protein: CASSLALGQGANQPQHF.

This sequence joins TRBV5-1 and TRBJ2-7, with D possibly being TRBD2 (5 bases). V was shortened by 5 bases and J by 0 bases, with 15 bases between the two germline ends. Germline-derived CDR1 and CDR2 are SGHRS and YFSETQ. The CDR3 length is 15 residues. The CDR3 sequence is CASSKDSGSSYEQYF. The CDR3 bases are TGCGCCAGCAGTAAGGATTCGGGGAGCTCCTACGAGCAGTACTTC.

The gene calls are TRBV7-3 and TRBJ1-1; TRBD1 aligns across 7 bases. V dropped 5 bases and J dropped 2; count of bases not matched to a gene: 5. CDR1 is SGHTA, CDR2 FQGTGA, per germline. The CDR3 has 14 residues. The CDR3 bases are TGTGCCAGCAGCATTTCAGGGGGTAACACTGAAGCTTTCTTT. The encoded protein is CASSISGGNTEAFF.

This chain joins TRBV7-9 and TRBJ1-2; D gene uncertain. Germline V lookup: CDR1 SEHNR, CDR2 FQNEAQ (reference sequence). CDR3 length: 16 residues. V lost 3 bases, J lost 4 bases, and 18 bases lay in between. The CDR3 region is CASSFQLSGKIYGYTF. In DNA, the CDR3 is TGTGCCAGCAGCTTTCAACTATCCGGGAAGATCTATGGCTACACCTTC.

This chain links TRBV29-1 with TRBJ2-5, with 8 bases that match TRBD2. Germline CDR1 is SQVTM and CDR2 is ANQGSEA. The J segment lost 13 bases and the V segment lost 5 bases, leaving 0 bases of the junction unmatched. The CDR3 consists of 8 residues. For the CDR3, the DNA is TGCAGCGTTCGGGGGGGGTACTTC. The encoded protein is CSVRGGYF.

The V gene is TRBV7-9, the J gene TRBJ1-2; D is unresolved. Germline V gene lookup returns CDR1 SEHNR and CDR2 FQNEAQ (reference sequence). Trimming shortened V by 1 base and J by 6 bases, and 18 bases separated the two germline ends. The CDR3 has 16 amino acids. CDR3 in amino acids: CASSLGGPWSEDGYTF. The DNA for the CDR3 is TGTGCCAGCAGCTTAGGCGGCCCGTGGAGCGAAGATGGCTACACCTTC.

This clone was picked up one time. V is TRBV5-5 and J is TRBJ2-3, with D possibly matching TRBD2 (7 bases). The germline V and J ends were trimmed by 7 bases and 5 bases, with 17 bases remaining between them. The CDR3 runs to 14 residues. Per the germline V gene, CDR1 is SGHKS and CDR2 is YYEKEE (reference sequence). Written as DNA, the CDR3 is TGTGCCAGCGGCTCGAGGGGGGGCGGAGATACGCAGTATTTT. Translated: CASGSRGGGDTQYF.

This clone was seen a single time. The chain employs TRBV21-1 and TRBJ2-5; whether TRBD1, the table's D call, matches the DNA was not checked. TRBV21-1 is designated a pseudogene. This CDR3 is built from 12 residues. CDR3 coding DNA: TGTGCACCAGGGGATATACAAGAGACCCAGTACTTC. It codes for CAPGDIQETQYF.

The rearrangement links TRBV15 to TRBJ1-1; possibly TRBD1 for D (6 bases). V shed 1 base and J shed 5 bases, with 11 bases lying between them. This CDR3 is 14 amino acids long. Germline CDR1 LNHNV, CDR2 YYDKDF (reference sequence). The CDR3 spells CATSRAYRVTEAFF. The CDR3 DNA follows: TGTGCCACCAGCAGAGCGTACAGGGTAACTGAAGCTTTCTTT.

The chain is built from TRBV2 and TRBJ1-5, with 10 bases that match TRBD1. Germline trimming cut 5 bases from V and 6 bases from J; bases unmatched to any gene: 7. Germline CDR1 and CDR2: SNHLY and FYNNEI. The CDR3 runs 15 residues. As DNA, the CDR3 is TGTGCCAGCAGTCGGACAGGGGGAGGTGTTCAGCCCCAGCATTTT. It encodes CASSRTGGGVQPQHF.

This CDR3 is CASATSGGTDTQYF. The CDR3 nucleotides read TGCGCCAGCGCCACTAGCGGGGGAACAGATACGCAGTATTTT. V is TRBV5-1 and J is TRBJ2-3, with 11 nucleotides matching TRBD2. The CDR3 has 14 amino acids. J was trimmed by 3 bases and V by 7 bases; bases with no gene match: 4. In germline, CDR1 is SGHRS, CDR2 YFSETQ.

The sample holds one count of this clone. The CDR3 DNA reads as TGTGCCAGCAGCCATGGGACAGGGAGAACGGAGACCCAGTACTTC. This codes for CASSHGTGRTETQYF. The chain uses TRBV5-5 and TRBJ2-5; TRBD1 agrees at 9 bases. The V and J ends lost 4 bases and 5 bases, in that order; junction bases with no gene match: 9. The CDR3 contains 15 residues. Germline V gene lookup returns CDR1 SGHKS and CDR2 YYEKEE (reference sequence). Complete variable domain (other parts from reference TRBV5-5 and TRBJ2-5): DAGVTQSPTHLIKTRGQQVTLRCSPISGHKSVSWYQQVLGQGPQFIFQYYEKEERGRGNFPDRFSARQFPNYSSELNVNALLLGDSALYLCASSHGTGRTETQYFGPGTRLLVL.

This chain connects TRBV7-9 to TRBJ1-2; perhaps TRBD1 as D (6 bases). V was shortened by 5 bases and J by 3 bases, with 19 bases between the two germline ends. This CDR3 spans 16 amino acids. Germline V gives CDR1 SEHNR, CDR2 FQNEAQ (reference sequence). CDR3 in DNA: TGTGCCAGCAGCCTTCCTTACAATACAGGGTACTATGGCTACACCTTC. Amino acid sequence: CASSLPYNTGYYGYTF. The complete variable domain, with remaining parts taken from reference TRBV7-9 and TRBJ1-2, reads DTGVSQNPRHKITKRGQNVTFRCDPISEHNRLYWYRQTLGQGPEFLTYFQNEAQLEKSRLLSDRFSAERPKGSFSTLEIQRTEQGDSAMYLCASSLPYNTGYYGYTFGSGTRLTVV.

Worth noting for this clone: At one end, the junction sequence differs from germline, possibly due to a read error. This chain connects TRBV19 to TRBJ2-3, with TRBD1 matching over 8 bases. The CDR3 has 15 amino acids. In germline, CDR1 is LNHDA, CDR2 SQIVND (reference sequence). The CDR3 protein is CASSMLGTGTDTQYF. The CDR3 DNA sequence: TGTGCCAGTAGTATGTTAGGGACAGGCACTGATACGCAGTATTTT.

The V and J genes are TRBV5-6 and TRBJ2-5; 8 bases match TRBD1. This CDR3 is 14 amino acids long. The germline V gene has CDR1 SGHDT and CDR2 YYEEEE. Trimming took 4 bases from V and 5 from J; bases not matched to a gene: 7. The CDR3 nucleotides read TGTGCCAGCAGCCCCGGACAGGGCATCGAGACCCAGTACTTC. It yields the protein CASSPGQGIETQYF.

The chain carries TRBV7-3 and TRBJ2-6, with 10 positions matching TRBD1. CDR1 and CDR2 from the germline V gene are SGHTA and FQGTGA. V shed 5 bases and J 1 base; nucleotides not matched to a gene: 8. This CDR3 is 18 amino acids long. The CDR3 loop is CASSPRQGAASGANVLTF. In DNA, the CDR3 is TGTGCCAGCAGCCCTCGACAGGGGGCAGCGTCTGGGGCCAACGTCCTGACTTTC. The complete variable domain, with remaining parts taken from reference TRBV7-3 and TRBJ2-6, reads GAGVSQTPSNKVTEKGKYVELRCDPISGHTALYWYRQSLGQGPEFLIYFQGTGAADDSGLPNDRFFAVRPEGSVSTLKIQRTERGDSAVYLCASSPRQGAASGANVLTFGAGSRLTVL.

V and J are TRBV28 and TRBJ2-1; tentative D call: TRBD2 (5 bases). V lost 8 bases and J lost 7, with 12 bases in between. Looked up from germline, CDR1 is MDHEN and CDR2 is SYDVKM. The CDR3 runs 12 residues. The chain's CDR3 is CASGEIRNEQFF. CDR3 DNA: TGTGCCAGCGGGGAGATCAGGAATGAGCAGTTCTTC.

The chain recombines TRBV10-3 with TRBJ1-4, with TRBD1 as a possible D gene (6 bases). Trimming stripped 8 bases from V and 0 bases from J, with 16 bases between. The CDR3 extends over 16 amino acids. CDR1 is ENHRY and CDR2 is SYGVKD in the germline V gene. Here the CDR3 DNA reads TGTGCCATCTCTACGCAGAACAGGGCAACTAATGAAAAACTGTTTTTT. Translated: CAISTQNRATNEKLFF.

The J gene is TRBJ1-2, the V gene TRBV9, with TRBD1 matching over 7 bases. Unmatched junction bases numbered 7, after V lost 4 bases and J lost 4 bases. Germline values: CDR1 SGDLS, CDR2 YYNGEE. There are 14 residues in the CDR3. The CDR3 nucleotides read TGTGCCAGCAGCACCGGGACAGCCATCTATGGCTACACCTTC. It is translated as CASSTGTAIYGYTF.

The V and J genes are TRBV10-2 and TRBJ1-2; D is ambiguous. There are 12 residues in the CDR3. Trimming removed 8 bases at V and 7 bases at J, with 14 bases between. The V gene's germline CDR1 is WSHSY and CDR2 SAAADI. The CDR3 sequence is CASGRGWVGYTF. The DNA of the CDR3 is TGCGCCAGCGGTCGGGGTTGGGTTGGCTACACCTTC.

This chain uses TRBV7-9 with TRBJ2-7; tentative D call: TRBD1 (6 bases). Germline CDR1 SEHNR, CDR2 FQNEAQ (reference sequence). V gave up 4 bases and J gave up 0 bases, with 13 bases separating them. The CDR3 spans 15 residues. CDR3 in amino acids: CASSSTGPPSYEQYF. CDR3 nucleotides: TGTGCCAGCAGCTCCACAGGGCCTCCCTCCTACGAGCAGTACTTC.

The V call is TRBV5-1, the J call TRBJ2-1; 14 positions match TRBD2. Germline CDR1 reads SGHRS; CDR2 reads YFSETQ. V was clipped by 7 bases and J by 6 bases; unmatched bases: 9. This CDR3 region has 16 residues. The CDR3 sequence: CASGLAGGPSTNEQFF. The CDR3 DNA is TGCGCCAGCGGACTAGCGGGGGGACCCTCAACCAATGAGCAGTTCTTC.

The chain uses TRBV5-1 and TRBJ1-1, with 9 bases fitting TRBD1. V lost 5 bases, J lost 10 bases, and 12 bases stayed unmatched. This CDR3 contains 14 residues. Germline CDR1 is SGHRS and CDR2 is YFSETQ. The CDR3 DNA is TGCGCCAGCAGTCTTGTGATACAGGGGGCCGGAGCTTTCTTT. Residues: CASSLVIQGAGAFF.

The rearrangement uses TRBV11-3 and TRBJ1-1; possibly TRBD1 for D (5 bases). The V end lost 3 bases, the J end lost 8 bases, and 7 bases lay between the germline ends. The germline V gene has CDR1 SGHNT and CDR2 YENEEA. The CDR3 has 11 residues. CDR3: CASSLGREAFF. As DNA, the CDR3 is TGTGCCAGCAGCTTGGGGCGGGAAGCTTTCTTT.

This rearrangement joins TRBV9 to TRBJ1-1; TRBD1 might be the D (6 bases). With 4 bases removed from V and 1 base from J, the gap between germline ends came to 14 bases. The CDR3 runs 15 residues. CDR1 SGDLS and CDR2 YYNGEE come from the germline V gene. CDR3 DNA sequence: TGTGCCAGCAGCCCGGAGGGGGGGAAGAACACTGAAGCTTTCTTT. Translation gives CASSPEGGKNTEAFF.

This rearrangement joins TRBV7-9 to TRBJ1-3; D is uncertain. Germline CDR1 SEHNR, CDR2 FQNEAQ (reference sequence). Trimming removed 5 bases at V and 4 bases at J, with 15 bases between. This CDR3 region has 15 residues. The DNA for the CDR3 is TGTGCCAGCAGCCCTAGGCGGCTCGCGGGAAACACCATATATTTT. It codes for CASSPRRLAGNTIYF.

J is TRBJ2-3 and V is TRBV2; a weak D match, TRBD1 (5 bases). Deletions cut 7 bases from V and 1 base from J, with 12 bases between. Germline CDR1 and CDR2: SNHLY and FYNNEI. This CDR3 is built from 14 residues. The CDR3 region is CASNPGWRTDTQYF. CDR3 DNA sequence: TGTGCCAGCAACCCAGGGTGGCGCACAGATACGCAGTATTTT. The full variable domain, its missing parts supplied by reference TRBV2 and TRBJ2-3, is EPEVTQTPSHQVTQMGQEVILRCVPISNHLYFYWYRQILGQKVEFLVSFYNNEISEKSEIFDDQFSVERPDGSNFTLKIRSTKLEDSAMYFCASNPGWRTDTQYFGPGTRLTVL.

The V and J genes are TRBV9 and TRBJ1-4; D gene unclear. Germline V gene sequence: CDR1 SGDLS, CDR2 YYNGEE. Deletions cut 0 bases from V and 8 bases from J, with 11 bases between. The CDR3 covers 14 residues. CDR3 nucleotide sequence: TGTGCCAGCAGCGTAGAGCGGGGTGAGGAAAAACTGTTTTTT. It specifies CASSVERGEEKLFF.

V usage is TRBV7-2 and J usage is TRBJ2-7; TRBD1 agrees at 7 bases. This CDR3 has 17 amino acids. The V gene end was trimmed by 4 bases and the J gene end by 1 base; junction bases not matched to a gene: 13. The germline CDR1 and CDR2 sequences are SGHTA and FQGNSA. The DNA of the CDR3 is TGTGCCAGCAGCTCTAAAGCCTTCGGGACAGAGTCCTACGAGCAGTACTTC. It is translated as CASSSKAFGTESYEQYF.

The rearrangement joins TRBV7-9 to TRBJ1-1; no firm D call. Germline V lookup: CDR1 SEHNR, CDR2 FQNEAQ (reference sequence). The CDR3 contains 13 residues. The V end was cut by 3 bases, the J end by 2 bases, with 7 bases between. The CDR3 reads CASSFTANTEAFF. In DNA form, the CDR3 reads TGTGCCAGCAGCTTTACAGCAAACACTGAAGCTTTCTTT.

The chain carries TRBV28 and TRBJ1-1, with unresolved D. V was trimmed by 3 bases and J by 1 base, leaving 6 bases between them. The germline V gene encodes CDR1 MDHEN and CDR2 SYDVKM. There are 13 residues in the CDR3. In nucleotides, the CDR3 is TGTGCCAGCAGTTTGAACACGAACACTGAAGCTTTCTTT. Translating gives CASSLNTNTEAFF.